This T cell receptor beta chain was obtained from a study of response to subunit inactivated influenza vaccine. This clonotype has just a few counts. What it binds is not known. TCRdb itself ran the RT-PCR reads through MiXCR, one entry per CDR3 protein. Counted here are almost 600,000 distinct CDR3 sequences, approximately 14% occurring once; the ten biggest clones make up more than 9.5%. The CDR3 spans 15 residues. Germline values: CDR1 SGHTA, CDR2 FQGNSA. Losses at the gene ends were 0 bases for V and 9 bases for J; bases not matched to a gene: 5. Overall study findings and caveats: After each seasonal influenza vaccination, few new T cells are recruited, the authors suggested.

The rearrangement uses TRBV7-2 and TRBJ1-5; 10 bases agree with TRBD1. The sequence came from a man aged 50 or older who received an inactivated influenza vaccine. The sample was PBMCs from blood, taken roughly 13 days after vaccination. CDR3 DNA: TGTGCCAGCAGCTTAGCGGGACAGGGGAGGGTGCCCCAGCATTTT. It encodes CASSLAGQGRVPQHF.